What follows are 14 T cell receptor beta chains derived from one specimen sequenced in a study of shared clonotypes between healthy human individuals. Selected positively for CCR7 and CD45RO-negative, naive CD8 cells excluded terminally differentiated effector memory CD45RA+ cells. Libraries were prepared by immunoSEQ multiplex PCR; TCRdb keeps only in-frame clonotypes and omits some of them. The sample gives some 1,900,000 clones, less than 95% of which show up once; more than 0.9% is in the top ten. The sample comprised naive CD8+ T cells sorted from blood. The receptors here all came from a man aged 18 to 29 in good health.

This chain connects TRBV5-4 to TRBJ1-1; D perhaps matches TRBD1 (5 bases). This CDR3 contains 11 residues. The V and J ends lost 4 bases and 11 bases respectively, with 12 bases between them. Germline V gene sequence: CDR1 SGHNT, CDR2 YYREEE (reference sequence). The CDR3 is CASSEGSYAFF. The CDR3 bases are TGTGCCAGCAGCGAGGGGAGTTATGCTTTCTTT.

In the case of this clone: The same CDR3 can be traced to other DNA sequences in this sample. V and J are TRBV6-1 and TRBJ2-7, with D tentatively TRBD1 (7 bases). This CDR3 region has 13 residues. Germline V gene sequence: CDR1 MNHNS, CDR2 SASEGT. The V end was cut by 5 bases, the J end by 4 bases, with 12 bases between. The DNA of the CDR3 is TGTGCCAGCAGTTCAGGGGGGACTTACGAGCAGTACTTC. Protein sequence: CASSSGGTYEQYF.

The chain has TRBV11-2 and TRBJ2-1, with 7 bases aligning to TRBD2. With 8 bases clipped from V and 7 bases from J, the junction kept 14 bases outside the gene matches. CDR1 is SGHAT, CDR2 FQNNGV, per germline. This CDR3 is built from 15 residues. The CDR3 DNA reads TGTGCCAGCCCCCAAACGGGACTACGAACAAATGAGCAGTTCTTC. Residues: CASPQTGLRTNEQFF.

The count of this clone is one. The gene calls are TRBV9 and TRBJ2-5, with 9 bases lining up with TRBD1. The V segment lost 3 bases and the J segment 4 bases; nucleotides outside the gene matches: 4. Per germline, CDR1 SGDLS and CDR2 YYNGEE. The CDR3 sequence is 14 residues long. The CDR3 DNA reads TGTGCCAGCAGCGGGAACAGGGGGCTAGAGACCCAGTACTTC. This translates into CASSGNRGLETQYF.

The rearrangement joins TRBV7-9 to TRBJ2-1; 9 nucleotides agree with TRBD2. Germline CDR1 and CDR2: SEHNR and FQNEAQ (reference sequence). The length of the CDR3 is 16 residues. J gave up 5 bases and V 0 bases, and 5 bases lay outside the gene matches. CDR3 nucleotides: TGTGCCAGCAGCTTAGCCCTAGCGGGGCATCACAATGAGCAGTTCTTC. This gives the protein CASSLALAGHHNEQFF.

Worth noting for this clone: At the DNA level, this CDR3 is encoded by other sequences in the same sample as well. This rearrangement joins TRBV5-4 to TRBJ2-7; D is undetermined. Trimming took off 0 bases at V and 3 bases at J, with 10 bases between the two ends. The CDR3 runs 14 residues. Germline V gene data show CDR1 as SGHNT and CDR2 as YYREEE (reference sequence). CDR3 sequence (DNA): TGTGCCAGCAGCTTGGGACCCGGCGGCTACGAGCAGTACTTC. Protein: CASSLGPGGYEQYF.

The chain links TRBV7-8 to TRBJ1-1; D may be TRBD1 (5 bases). The CDR3 totals 17 residues. Germline loops: CDR1 SGHVS, CDR2 FQNEAQ. V was cut by 2 bases and J by 5 bases, with 21 bases left in between. The CDR3 DNA sequence: TGTGCCAGCAGCTTAAATCAATGGGGGGGTCGAGATACTGAAGCTTTCTTT. Protein sequence: CASSLNQWGGRDTEAFF.

The rearrangement links TRBV7-3 to TRBJ2-5; D call uncertain. Germline V gives CDR1 SGHTA, CDR2 FQGTGA. The CDR3 is 14 residues long. V was shortened by 7 bases and J by 4 bases, with 16 bases between the two germline ends. CDR3 loop: CASTPTPGVETQYF. As DNA, the CDR3 is TGTGCCAGCACCCCCACGCCGGGTGTAGAGACCCAGTACTTC.

The chain joins TRBV5-1 to TRBJ1-6; 10 bases map to TRBD1. This CDR3 has 15 residues. Germline lookup yields CDR1 SGHRS and CDR2 YFSETQ. The J segment lost 7 bases and the V segment lost 4 bases, leaving 5 bases of the junction unmatched. The chain's CDR3 is CASSQDRGRNSPLHF. DNA of the CDR3: TGCGCCAGCAGCCAAGACAGGGGGCGAAATTCACCCCTCCACTTT.

With respect to this clone: Other DNA sequences in the same sample also yield this CDR3. The chain couples TRBV28 to TRBJ1-2; 10 bases are shared with TRBD1. V lost 3 bases, J lost 4 bases, and 2 bases stayed unmatched. The CDR3 has 14 amino acids. CDR1 is MDHEN, CDR2 SYDVKM, per germline. The CDR3 sequence: CASSLTGGGYGYTF. Here the CDR3 DNA reads TGTGCCAGCAGTTTGACAGGGGGCGGCTATGGCTACACCTTC.

J is TRBJ1-1 and V is TRBV10-3; 10 positions agree with TRBD1. The CDR3 runs to 14 residues. Trimming removed 0 bases from V and 7 bases from J; junction bases left unmatched: 2. Germline V CDR1 and CDR2: ENHRY, SYGVKD. CDR3 nucleotide sequence: TGTGCCATCAGTGAGTCGGGGACAGGGGATGAAGCTTTCTTT. Translation gives CAISESGTGDEAFF.

V gene TRBV7-8 combines with J gene TRBJ2-7; no clear D gene. The V end lost 1 base, the J end lost 2 bases, and 6 bases lay between the germline ends. CDR1 is SGHVS and CDR2 is FQNEAQ in the germline V gene. This CDR3 region has 13 residues. CDR3 residues: CASSLDTPYEQYF. The DNA of the CDR3 is TGTGCCAGCAGCTTAGACACGCCCTACGAGCAGTACTTC.

The V call is TRBV5-6, the J call TRBJ2-5; 8 bases agree with TRBD1. The CDR3 has 14 residues. V gave up 4 bases and J gave up 7 bases; unmatched junction bases: 9. Germline loops: CDR1 SGHDT, CDR2 YYEEEE. The CDR3 coding sequence is TGTGCCAGCAGCCCTGGGACAGGCTACGGGACCCAGTACTTC. Translation gives CASSPGTGYGTQYF.

A note on this clone: Other nucleotide sequences from this sample produce the same CDR3. This chain joins TRBV9 and TRBJ1-1; 7 bases agree with TRBD1. V lost 0 bases to trimming and J lost 1 base; unmatched junction nucleotides: 3. Per germline, CDR1 SGDLS and CDR2 YYNGEE. The CDR3 has 15 residues. This CDR3 reads CASSVEGTENTEAFF. Here the CDR3 DNA reads TGTGCCAGCAGCGTAGAGGGGACAGAGAACACTGAAGCTTTCTTT.